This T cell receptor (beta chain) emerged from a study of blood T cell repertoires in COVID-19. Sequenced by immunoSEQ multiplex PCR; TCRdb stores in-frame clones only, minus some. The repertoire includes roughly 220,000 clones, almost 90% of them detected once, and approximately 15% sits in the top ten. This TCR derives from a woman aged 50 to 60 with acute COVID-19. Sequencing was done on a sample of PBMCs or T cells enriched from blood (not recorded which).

The CDR3 region is CASSLKGDRAWGTEAFF. Written as DNA, the CDR3 is TGTGCCAGCAGCTTGAAAGGGGACAGGGCCTGGGGCACTGAAGCTTTCTTT. The V gene is TRBV5-6, the J gene TRBJ1-1; 9 bases line up with TRBD1. This CDR3 is 17 amino acids long. The germline gives CDR1 SGHDT, CDR2 YYEEEE. With V trimmed by 1 base and J by 4 bases, 11 bases remained unmatched.